This paragraph reports one T cell receptor (beta chain). These data come from a study of blood T cell repertoires in COVID-19. Study-level information: T cells, B-cell-depleted T cells, or PBMCs supplied cDNA or gDNA.

Germline loops: CDR1 SGDLS, CDR2 YYNGEE. This CDR3 contains 15 residues. V lost 4 bases to trimming and J lost 0 bases; unmatched junction nucleotides: 6. Original handling: By means of reference gene primer amplification, nucleated cell counts were estimated. TCRdb's copy holds only in-frame clones and misses some; the assay was immunoSEQ multiplex PCR. V and J calls and clone size are as listed in that table; D and trimming were resolved from the DNA. The sample lists about 130,000 clones; approximately 85% were seen once. This clonotype was sampled from an elderly man with active or convalescent COVID-19. This rearrangement joins TRBV9 to TRBJ1-1; 7 bases line up with TRBD1. Sequencing was carried out using peripheral blood. The CDR3 here is CASSRRQGMNTEAFF. The CDR3 region has the DNA TGTGCCAGCAGCCGGCGACAGGGCATGAACACTGAAGCTTTCTTT.